A single sample gave rise to the 10 T cell receptor beta chains below, sequenced in a study of OX40 agonist ivuxolimab in advanced cancers. TCRdb's copy holds only in-frame clones and misses some; the assay was immunoSEQ multiplex PCR. The sample consists of roughly 66,000 clones, under 85% of them appearing once. Material: CD4+ or CD8+ T cells sorted from blood, obtained in a trial of the OX40 agonist ivuxolimab. All receptors come from an adult with an advanced solid tumor such as melanoma, head and neck, liver or kidney cancer.

This clone was detected a few times. The V call is TRBV28, the J call TRBJ1-1; no reliable D call. The CDR3 has 11 residues. Germline loops: CDR1 MDHEN, CDR2 SYDVKM. Trimming shortened V by 10 bases and J by 6 bases, and 12 bases separated the two germline ends. The CDR3 loop is CATRGQPEAFF. CDR3 coding DNA: TGTGCCACGCGGGGTCAACCTGAAGCTTTCTTT.

The rearrangement uses TRBV12-5 and TRBJ1-4, with D possibly TRBD1 on 5 matching bases. The V gene lost 5 bases and the J gene lost 0 bases, with 10 bases spanning the gap. CDR3 length: 15 residues. The germline gives CDR1 LGHNT, CDR2 FRNRAP. In DNA form, the CDR3 reads TGTGCTAGTGGTCCCCCGGGGGCAACTAATGAAAAACTGTTTTTT. Translated, it gives CASGPPGATNEKLFF.

V is TRBV7-6 and J is TRBJ2-7, with 7 bases matching TRBD2. After removal of 1 base from V and 1 base from J, the junction contained 4 bases not matched to a gene. This CDR3 contains 15 residues. CDR1 is SGHVS, CDR2 FNYEAQ, per germline. The CDR3 loop is CASSLVAGVSYEQYF. In nucleotides, the CDR3 is TGTGCCAGCAGCTTAGTGGCGGGAGTTTCCTACGAGCAGTACTTC.

The rearrangement uses TRBV7-8 and TRBJ1-6, with no clear D. V was pared by 5 bases and J by 8 bases, with 16 bases between. This CDR3 spans 15 amino acids. In germline, CDR1 is SGHVS, CDR2 FQNEAQ. CDR3 bases: TGTGCCAGCAGCCCGAGGTTGGGTGATCATTCACCCCTCCACTTT. Translated, it gives CASSPRLGDHSPLHF.

This chain joins TRBV7-9 and TRBJ1-5, with 8 bases lining up with TRBD1. CDR1 SEHNR and CDR2 FQNEAQ come from the germline V gene (reference sequence). Losses at the gene ends were 5 bases for V and 3 bases for J; bases not matched to a gene: 3. This CDR3 region has 14 residues. This CDR3 is CASSRGQVNQPQHF. The CDR3 DNA reads as TGTGCCAGCAGCCGGGGACAGGTCAATCAGCCCCAGCATTTT.

The chain uses TRBV19 and TRBJ2-7; the D gene is possibly TRBD2 (7 bases). The ends were cut back, 5 bases at V and 1 base at J, with 15 bases in the middle. Germline V CDR1 and CDR2: LNHDA, SQIVND (reference sequence). The length of the CDR3 is 15 residues. The CDR3: CASSPRGGTSYEQYF. Written as DNA, the CDR3 is TGTGCCAGTAGTCCCCGGGGAGGGACATCCTACGAGCAGTACTTC.

J is TRBJ1-1 and V is TRBV6-6; D not certain. V lost 6 bases and J 0 bases, leaving 8 bases between the germline ends. Germline loops: CDR1 MNHNY, CDR2 SVGAGI (reference sequence). The CDR3 length is 13 residues. The CDR3 here is CASSQRLNTEAFF. The CDR3 DNA reads TGTGCCAGCAGCCAACGGTTGAACACTGAAGCTTTCTTT.

The chain links TRBV5-4 to TRBJ2-2; D may be TRBD1 (6 bases). Trimming took off 0 bases at V and 6 bases at J, with 15 bases between the two ends. This CDR3 contains 16 residues. Germline V gives CDR1 SGHNT, CDR2 YYREEE (reference sequence). CDR3 amino acids: CASSLVAGVVAGELFF. DNA for the CDR3: TGTGCCAGCAGCTTGGTGGCAGGGGTAGTGGCCGGGGAGCTGTTTTTT.

Here the CDR3 reads CASRFRLAGEIYEQYF. Here the CDR3 DNA reads TGTGCCAGCAGGTTCAGACTAGCGGGAGAAATCTACGAGCAGTACTTC. The gene calls are TRBV21-1 and TRBJ2-7; the table's D call TRBD2 went unverified against the DNA. TRBV21-1 is shown as a pseudogene. The CDR3 length is 16 residues.

The rearrangement uses TRBV7-6 and TRBJ2-7; D is perhaps TRBD1 or TRBD2 (5 bases each). The CDR3 runs 20 residues. Deletions cut 4 bases from V and 3 bases from J, with 31 bases between. Per germline, CDR1 SGHVS and CDR2 FNYEAQ. CDR3 sequence (DNA): TGTGCCAGCAGCTCCCCGGGCAAGACAATCCCCGGGACCATAATCTACGAGCAGTACTTC. Its translation: CASSSPGKTIPGTIIYEQYF.